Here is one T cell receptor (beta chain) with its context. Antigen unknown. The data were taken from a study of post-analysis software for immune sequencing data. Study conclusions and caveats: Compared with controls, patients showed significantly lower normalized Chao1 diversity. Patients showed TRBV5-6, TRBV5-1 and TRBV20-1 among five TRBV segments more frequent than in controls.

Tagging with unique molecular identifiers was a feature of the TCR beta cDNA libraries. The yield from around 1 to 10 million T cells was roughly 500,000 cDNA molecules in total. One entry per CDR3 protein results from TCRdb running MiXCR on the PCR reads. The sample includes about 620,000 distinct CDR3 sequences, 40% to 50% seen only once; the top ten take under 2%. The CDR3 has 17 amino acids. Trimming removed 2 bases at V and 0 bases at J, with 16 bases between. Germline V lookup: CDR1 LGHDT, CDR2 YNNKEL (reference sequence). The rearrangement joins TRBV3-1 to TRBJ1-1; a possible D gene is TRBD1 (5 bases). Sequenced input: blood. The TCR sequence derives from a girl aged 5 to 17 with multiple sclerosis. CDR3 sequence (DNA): TGTGCCAGCAGCCAACCCTATACCGGGACGGTGAACACTGAAGCTTTCTTT. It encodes CASSQPYTGTVNTEAFF.